These 11 T cell receptor beta chains came from one sample sequenced in a study of blood T cell repertoires in COVID-19. Assay: immunoSEQ multiplex PCR; the TCRdb copy retains only in-frame clones and omits some. The sample includes tens of thousands of clones, approximately 89% of them seen just once. Sequences were obtained from peripheral blood. These receptors were taken from a human donor in a cohort sampled during active COVID-19.

The chain uses TRBV5-6 and TRBJ1-2; D is uncertain. Looked up from germline, CDR1 is SGHDT and CDR2 is YYEEEE. CDR3 length: 16 amino acids. Trimming removed 4 bases at V and 4 bases at J, with 20 bases between. CDR3 DNA: TGTGCCAGCAGCCCGGAAGGAGACTGGAGAGGCTATGGCTACACCTTC. This translates into CASSPEGDWRGYGYTF.

The genes are TRBV11-2 and TRBJ1-4; a weak D match, TRBD1 (6 bases). Trimming stripped 5 bases from V and 7 bases from J, with 14 bases between. Germline V gene lookup returns CDR1 SGHAT and CDR2 FQNNGV. The CDR3 extends over 14 amino acids. As DNA, the CDR3 is TGTGCCAGCAGCCCACAGACCAGGGGTGAAAAACTGTTTTTT. This sequence encodes CASSPQTRGEKLFF.

V is TRBV13 and J is TRBJ2-3; D call uncertain. Germline values: CDR1 PRHDT, CDR2 FYEKMQ (reference sequence). CDR3 length: 13 residues. The V gene lost 3 bases and the J gene lost 1 base, with 5 bases spanning the gap. CDR3 sequence: CASSFVGTDTQYF. The DNA of the CDR3 is TGTGCCAGCAGCTTTGTAGGCACAGATACGCAGTATTTT.

The rearrangement uses TRBV7-9 and TRBJ2-7; weak D call: TRBD2 (7 bases). The V gene's germline CDR1 is SEHNR and CDR2 FQNEAQ (reference sequence). Trimming took 4 bases from V and 2 from J, leaving 15 bases between them. The CDR3 sequence is 15 residues long. The DNA for the CDR3 is TGTGCCAGCAGCTCGGGCGGGGGCCACCCCTACGAGCAGTACTTC. Encoded protein: CASSSGGGHPYEQYF.

This clone was seen just once. V usage is TRBV6-5 and J usage is TRBJ2-5; D remains ambiguous. This CDR3 is built from 14 residues. Between the trimmed V and J ends, which lost 6 bases and 4 bases, there was a span of 15 bases. The germline V gene has CDR1 MNHEY and CDR2 SVGAGI. The CDR3 region is CASRRDSWLETQYF. In DNA, the CDR3 is TGTGCCAGCAGGCGAGATAGTTGGTTAGAGACCCAGTACTTC.

The chain couples TRBV6-1 to TRBJ1-6; TRBD1 is a possible D gene (5 bases). From germline, CDR1 is MNHNS and CDR2 SASEGT. Trimming pared 1 base from V and 6 bases from J, leaving 10 bases between. The CDR3 has 15 residues. In DNA form, the CDR3 reads TGTGCCAGCAGTGAAGGGCGTCAGGGTAATTCACCCCTCCACTTT. Protein product: CASSEGRQGNSPLHF.

This chain uses TRBV10-1 with TRBJ2-3; 12 bases agree with TRBD2. V was clipped by 0 bases and J by 3 bases; unmatched bases: 1. Germline CDR1 WNHNN, CDR2 SYGVQD (reference sequence). This CDR3 has 16 residues. The CDR3 coding sequence is TGCGCCAGCAGTGAGTCCGGACTAGCGGGGACAGATACGCAGTATTTT. The encoded protein is CASSESGLAGTDTQYF.

V and J are TRBV9 and TRBJ2-5, with TRBD1 identical over 7 bases. The CDR3 spans 15 residues. J gave up 5 bases and V 3 bases, and 10 bases lay outside the gene matches. The germline CDR1 and CDR2 sequences are SGDLS and YYNGEE. CDR3 bases: TGTGCCAGCAGCGCATTACAGGGGTCGGGGGAGACCCAGTACTTC. It specifies CASSALQGSGETQYF.

The gene calls are TRBV7-8 and TRBJ1-2; 8 bases map to TRBD1. Germline V CDR1 and CDR2: SGHVS, FQNEAQ. The CDR3 runs to 17 residues. The junction had 8 bases not matched to a gene; V was cut back by 1 base and J by 1 base. CDR3 sequence reads: CASSLGVRGLFNYGYTF. DNA of the CDR3: TGTGCCAGCAGCTTAGGGGTCAGGGGGCTTTTTAACTATGGCTACACCTTC.

The CDR3 here is CAFAGVSGNTIYF. For the CDR3, the DNA is TGTGCCTTTGCCGGGGTCTCTGGAAACACCATATATTTT. The chain recombines TRBV30 with TRBJ1-3; D not certain. The CDR3 has 13 residues. Germline V gene data show CDR1 as GTSNPN and CDR2 as SVGIG (reference sequence). The ends were cut back, 7 bases at V and 0 bases at J, with 10 bases in the middle.

This chain joins TRBV4-3 and TRBJ2-1; tentatively, D is TRBD2 (7 bases). Germline CDR1 LGHNA, CDR2 YSLEER. CDR3 length equals 16 residues. V was cut by 3 bases and J by 3 bases, with 15 bases left in between. The CDR3 protein is CASSHERGADYNEQFF. DNA for the CDR3: TGCGCCAGCAGCCACGAACGGGGGGCCGACTACAATGAGCAGTTCTTC.